This TCR beta chain emerged from a study of cytomegalovirus exposure and HLA in healthy donors. Study information: Across some 400 genotyped donors, approximately 80% landed in the Caucasian-associated ancestry cluster.

The PCR had 60 Vbeta and 13 Jbeta primers. TCRdb keeps only in-frame clones here, not all; method: immunoSEQ multiplex PCR. The table lists some 90,000 clones, under 90% of them singletons. Trimming shortened V by 0 bases and J by 11 bases, and 11 bases separated the two germline ends. The CDR3 length is 13 residues. Germline CDR1 and CDR2: LGHNA and YSLEER. A few counts support this clone. The antigen is unknown. Donors were ostensibly healthy at sampling, although undocumented immune exposures were probable. Findings and limits, study-wide: In an earlier analysis, productive rearrangement rates for most beta V segments clustered near 90% or 30%. A classifier reportedly called cytomegalovirus status with high sensitivity and specificity.

Sequenced material: PBMCs. The chain carries TRBV4-3 and TRBJ1-5; D may be TRBD1 (5 bases). The TCR sequence derives from a man between 50 and 59 years old in good health and CMV-seronegative. This chain's CDR3 is CASSQERGGAQHF. The CDR3 region has the DNA TGCGCCAGCAGCCAAGAAAGGGGAGGGGCCCAGCATTTT.